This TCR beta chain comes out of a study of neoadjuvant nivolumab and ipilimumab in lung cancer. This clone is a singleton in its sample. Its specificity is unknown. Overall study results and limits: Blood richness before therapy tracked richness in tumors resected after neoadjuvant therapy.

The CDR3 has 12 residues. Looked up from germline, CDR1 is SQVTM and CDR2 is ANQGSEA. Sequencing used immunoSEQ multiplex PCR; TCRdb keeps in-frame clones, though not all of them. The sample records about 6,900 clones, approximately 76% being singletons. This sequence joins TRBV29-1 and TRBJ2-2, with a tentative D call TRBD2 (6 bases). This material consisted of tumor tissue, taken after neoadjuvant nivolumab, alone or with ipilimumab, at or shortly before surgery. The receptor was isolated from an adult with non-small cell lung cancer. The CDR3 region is CAGTPNTGELFF. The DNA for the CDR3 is TGCGCCGGGACTCCGAACACCGGGGAGCTGTTTTTT.